This T cell receptor (beta chain) was recovered during a study of response to subunit inactivated influenza vaccine. Study-wide findings and caveats: T cells newly recruited by each seasonal influenza vaccination are few, the authors suggested.

TCRdb ran MiXCR on the RT-PCR reads and lists one entry per CDR3 protein. The sample records 490,000 or so distinct CDR3 sequences, 7.6% being singletons. V was trimmed by 0 bases and J by 8 bases, leaving 16 bases between them. CDR1 MGHRA and CDR2 YSYEKL come from the germline V gene. This CDR3 contains 16 residues. With respect to this clonotype: Its matching antigen is unknown.

The chain joins TRBV4-1 to TRBJ1-4; D uncertain. The sample consisted of PBMCs from blood, taken around 2 years after vaccination. The sequence was collected from a man between 50 and 75 years old who received an inactivated influenza vaccine. CDR3 in amino acids: CASSQDGSRRREKLFF. The CDR3 nucleotides read TGCGCCAGCAGCCAAGATGGTAGTCGCAGGAGGGAAAAACTGTTTTTT.